This TCR beta chain derives from a study of blood T cell repertoires in COVID-19. Study at large: Whether acute or convalescent, the COVID-19 samples came from the United States, Italy and Spain.

Those who participated ranged in age from roughly 18 to 90 years and resided in 20 to 25 US areas. The study counted Cohort 3 donors as recovered given two negative PCRs, clearance, or symptom resolution. Germline CDR1 is GTSNPN and CDR2 is SVGIG (reference sequence). The V gene lost 0 bases and the J gene lost 5 bases, with 11 bases spanning the gap. CDR3 size: 14 residues. Original data processing: The assay estimated nucleated cells by amplifying reference gene primers. The table came from immunoSEQ multiplex PCR; TCRdb's copy has only in-frame clones and leaves some out. The V and J calls and the clone size are those of that table, but D and trimming were determined from the DNA. The sample carries about 200,000 clones, 80% to 90% recorded once.

The chain joins TRBV30 to TRBJ2-1; D call uncertain. This TCR derives from a man aged 30 to 45 who had recovered from COVID-19. Sequenced: PBMCs or T cells enriched from blood (not recorded which). This chain's CDR3 is CAWSVPRPNNEQFF. In nucleotides, the CDR3 is TGTGCCTGGAGTGTACCGCGCCCTAACAATGAGCAGTTCTTC.